The 29 T cell receptor beta chains below were found in one sample sequenced in a study of blood T cell repertoires in COVID-19. Sequencing used immunoSEQ multiplex PCR; TCRdb keeps in-frame clones, though not all of them. The table has more than 200,000 clones, around 84% seen once. The sequencing input was peripheral blood. The receptors were sampled from a man between 45 and 60 years old with COVID-19, enrolled during active disease.

The chain combines TRBV13 with TRBJ2-7, with D uncertain. V lost 7 bases and J lost 3, with 16 bases in between. The CDR3 totals 14 residues. CDR1 is PRHDT, CDR2 FYEKMQ, per germline (reference sequence). For the CDR3, the DNA is TGTGCCAGCACCCCTAAGGAGTACGGCTACGAGCAGTACTTC. It encodes CASTPKEYGYEQYF.

This clone was picked up a small number of times. The chain couples TRBV5-4 to TRBJ1-1; the D gene is possibly TRBD1 (6 bases). This CDR3 spans 17 amino acids. The germline V gene has CDR1 SGHNT and CDR2 YYREEE (reference sequence). Trimming left V 7 bases short and J 1 base short, with 23 bases between. The CDR3 DNA follows: TGTGCCAGCTCCCGGACCGGGACAATGGGAAGGAACACTGAAGCTTTCTTT. Translated, it gives CASSRTGTMGRNTEAFF.

This clone was recorded only once. V is TRBV28 and J is TRBJ1-1; 8 bases fit TRBD1. J was trimmed by 0 bases and V by 3 bases; bases with no gene match: 6. Germline lookup yields CDR1 MDHEN and CDR2 SYDVKM. CDR3 length: 16 residues. This CDR3 reads CASSFPSGGLNTEAFF. The DNA for the CDR3 is TGTGCCAGCAGTTTTCCGTCAGGGGGCTTGAACACTGAAGCTTTCTTT. The variable domain in full, with the rest retrieved from reference TRBV28 and TRBJ1-1, is DVKVTQSSRYLVKRTGEKVFLECVQDMDHENMFWYRQDPGLGLRLIYFSYDVKMKEKGDIPEGYSVSREKKERFSLILESASTNQTSMYLCASSFPSGGLNTEAFFGQGTRLTVV.

The chain is built from TRBV2 and TRBJ1-6; TRBD1 is a possible D gene (6 bases). This CDR3 contains 13 residues. CDR1 and CDR2 from the germline V gene are SNHLY and FYNNEI. Here the CDR3 reads CAGKGQENSPLHF. The CDR3 DNA reads TGTGCGGGCAAGGGACAAGAAAATTCACCCCTCCACTTT.

CDR3 DNA: TGTGCCAGCAGCCTTGACTACCTAGGGTCCGAGCAGTACTTC. Its translation: CASSLDYLGSEQYF. This rearrangement joins TRBV6-5 to TRBJ2-7; tentatively, D is TRBD2 (5 bases). Trimming took 6 bases from V and 6 from J, leaving 18 bases between them. The CDR3 spans 14 residues. Germline-derived CDR1 and CDR2 are MNHEY and SVGAGI.

The chain carries TRBV27 and TRBJ2-3; a weak D match, TRBD2 (5 bases). CDR1 and CDR2 (germline): MNHEY, SMNVEV (reference sequence). Trimming shortened V by 0 bases and J by 2 bases, and 15 bases separated the two germline ends. This CDR3 region has 17 residues. This chain's CDR3 is CASSLSWTHANTDTQYF. The DNA of the CDR3 is TGTGCCAGCAGTTTATCGTGGACTCACGCGAACACAGATACGCAGTATTTT.

The chain links TRBV7-9 to TRBJ2-2; 7 nucleotides match TRBD1. Losses at the gene ends were 3 bases for V and 5 bases for J; bases not matched to a gene: 12. CDR3 size: 17 residues. CDR1 and CDR2 from the germline V gene are SEHNR and FQNEAQ (reference sequence). For the CDR3, the DNA is TGTGCCAGCAGCTTCTCTCCCCACAGGGGCGCTACCGGGGAGCTGTTTTTT. Its translation: CASSFSPHRGATGELFF.

This clone has a single count. The chain carries TRBV7-2 and TRBJ2-5; 10 positions match TRBD2. The CDR3 runs 15 residues. CDR1 and CDR2 from the germline V gene are SGHTA and FQGNSA. The trim removed 6 bases at V and 4 bases at J, leaving 8 bases unmatched. Written as DNA, the CDR3 is TGTGCCAGCAGTTCTAGCGGGAGTGGGCTAGAGACCCAGTACTTC. Protein: CASSSSGSGLETQYF.

This chain links TRBV27 with TRBJ2-2, with 8 bases matching TRBD2. CDR3 length: 15 amino acids. V shed 8 bases and J 5 bases; nucleotides not matched to a gene: 10. Germline CDR1 is MNHEY and CDR2 is SMNVEV (reference sequence). The CDR3 DNA is TGTGCCAGCCGCCGGGGGGGGCCGGGGACCGGGGAGCTGTTTTTT. Amino acid sequence: CASRRGGPGTGELFF.

This clone was detected only once. The V and J genes are TRBV5-1 and TRBJ2-2; perhaps TRBD1 as D (5 bases). The V and J ends lost 4 bases and 5 bases respectively, with 15 bases between them. The CDR3 has 15 residues. Germline assignment: CDR1 SGHRS and CDR2 YFSETQ. CDR3 bases: TGCGCCAGCAGCCCGGTGCAGGGCCGAACCGGGGAGCTGTTTTTT. The encoded protein is CASSPVQGRTGELFF. The full variable domain, completed using reference TRBV5-1 and TRBJ2-2, is KAGVTQTPRYLIKTRGQQVTLSCSPISGHRSVSWYQQTPGQGLQFLFEYFSETQRNKGNFPGRFSGRQFSNSRSEMNVSTLELGDSALYLCASSPVQGRTGELFFGEGSRLTVL.

This sequence joins TRBV18 and TRBJ1-6; TRBD1 matches at 7 bases. The germline gives CDR1 KGHSH, CDR2 LQKENI. Trimming removed 2 bases from V and 12 bases from J; junction bases left unmatched: 7. CDR3 length equals 14 residues. CDR3 in DNA: TGTGCCAGCTCACCAGAGACAGGGATGTTACCCCTCCACTTT. Encoded protein: CASSPETGMLPLHF.

The V call is TRBV18, the J call TRBJ2-2; D possibly corresponds to TRBD1 (6 bases). The CDR3 runs to 15 residues. V lost 0 bases to trimming and J lost 7 bases, with 12 bases between them. CDR1 KGHSH and CDR2 LQKENI come from the germline V gene. Here the CDR3 DNA reads TGTGCCAGCTCACCACCGGGACATCTCGGCGGGGAGCTGTTTTTT. Its translation: CASSPPGHLGGELFF.

The chain couples TRBV7-2 to TRBJ2-1, with D possibly TRBD2 on 6 matching bases. Germline V CDR1 and CDR2: SGHTA, FQGNSA. The length of the CDR3 is 14 residues. Trimming pared 1 base from V and 9 bases from J, leaving 13 bases between. Written as DNA, the CDR3 is TGTGCCAGCAGCTTAGAGACTAGAAGGGGTGAGCAGTTCTTC. Protein: CASSLETRRGEQFF.

The chain recombines TRBV2 with TRBJ2-2; TRBD2 matches 10 bases. The junction had 6 bases not matched to a gene; V was cut back by 9 bases and J by 5 bases. CDR1 SNHLY and CDR2 FYNNEI come from the germline V gene. The CDR3 spans 14 residues. CDR3 loop: CASKAGGRTGELFF. CDR3 sequence (DNA): TGTGCCAGTAAAGCGGGGGGGCGGACCGGGGAGCTGTTTTTT.

This clone was seen a single time. V and J are TRBV6-5 and TRBJ1-4; TRBD1 might be the D (5 bases). The V gene's germline CDR1 is MNHEY and CDR2 SVGAGI. The CDR3 sequence is 14 residues long. V was pared by 5 bases and J by 1 base, with 8 bases between. The CDR3 sequence is CASSPTVTNEKLFF. CDR3 DNA: TGTGCCAGCAGTCCGACAGTAACTAATGAAAAACTGTTTTTT.

The chain recombines TRBV7-3 with TRBJ2-7; perhaps TRBD2 as D (6 bases). The CDR3 runs to 13 residues. CDR1 SGHTA and CDR2 FQGTGA come from the germline V gene. Trimming shortened V by 2 bases and J by 3 bases, and 8 bases separated the two germline ends. This chain's CDR3 is CASSLLEGYEQYF. CDR3 coding DNA: TGTGCCAGCAGCTTACTGGAGGGCTACGAGCAGTACTTC. Together with reference TRBV7-3 and TRBJ2-7, the CDR3 gives the full variable domain: GAGVSQTPSNKVTEKGKYVELRCDPISGHTALYWYRQSLGQGPEFLIYFQGTGAADDSGLPNDRFFAVRPEGSVSTLKIQRTERGDSAVYLCASSLLEGYEQYFGPGTRLTVT.

This chain links TRBV30 with TRBJ1-6, with D unclear. V lost 0 bases and J 7 bases, leaving 13 bases between the germline ends. The CDR3 extends over 15 amino acids. Germline CDR1 and CDR2: GTSNPN and SVGIG (reference sequence). CDR3 sequence: CAWSVDGSKNSPLHF. The CDR3 DNA follows: TGTGCCTGGAGTGTTGATGGCAGTAAGAATTCACCCCTCCACTTT. Full variable domain (remainder filled in from reference TRBV30 and TRBJ1-6): SQTIHQWPATLVQPVGSPLSLECTVEGTSNPNLYWYRQAAGRGLQLLFYSVGIGQISSEVPQNLSASRPQDRQFILSSKKLLLSDSGFYLCAWSVDGSKNSPLHFGNGTRLTVT.

The J gene is TRBJ2-7, the V gene TRBV28; possible D gene TRBD1, 6 bases. V dropped 6 bases and J dropped 0 bases, with 12 bases sitting between them. This CDR3 contains 14 residues. CDR1 MDHEN and CDR2 SYDVKM come from the germline V gene. The CDR3 DNA reads TGTGCCAGCAGGGAAACAGGGTACTCCTACGAGCAGTACTTC. Protein product: CASRETGYSYEQYF.

This clone was recorded once. The chain employs TRBV12-5 and TRBJ1-2, with 11 bases lining up with TRBD1. Trimming at V came to 6 bases and at J to 7 bases, leaving 4 bases not matched to a gene. CDR3 size: 13 residues. The germline CDR1 and CDR2 sequences are LGHNT and FRNRAP. CDR3 in amino acids: CASGRTGGGGYTF. CDR3 nucleotide sequence: TGTGCTAGTGGACGGACAGGGGGCGGTGGCTACACCTTC.

CDR3: CASSFDRGGSPLHF. Written as DNA, the CDR3 is TGTGCCAGCAGCTTCGACAGGGGTGGTTCACCCCTCCACTTT. V usage is TRBV7-9 and J usage is TRBJ1-6; TRBD1 matches at 8 bases. Per germline, CDR1 SEHNR and CDR2 FQNEAQ (reference sequence). The V segment lost 3 bases and the J segment 9 bases; nucleotides outside the gene matches: 4. This CDR3 has 14 residues.

This clone was found once. The chain links TRBV10-1 to TRBJ1-1, with D maybe TRBD1 (5 bases). This CDR3 comprises 14 residues. The V end was cut by 4 bases, the J end by 4 bases, with 13 bases between. Germline assignment: CDR1 WNHNN and CDR2 SYGVQD (reference sequence). CDR3: CASSVARVSTEAFF. In nucleotides, the CDR3 is TGCGCCAGCAGTGTGGCCAGGGTGAGCACTGAAGCTTTCTTT.

This chain uses TRBV19 with TRBJ1-6; 7 nucleotides match TRBD1. The trim removed 5 bases at V and 6 bases at J, leaving 10 bases unmatched. Germline CDR1 is LNHDA and CDR2 is SQIVND (reference sequence). The CDR3 covers 16 residues. The CDR3 DNA follows: TGTGCCAGTAGTCCAAGGACAGGAACGAGTAATTCACCCCTCCACTTT. Amino acids: CASSPRTGTSNSPLHF.

The chain joins TRBV28 to TRBJ2-7, with a possible D match to TRBD1 (5 bases). Germline CDR1 MDHEN, CDR2 SYDVKM. This CDR3 contains 14 residues. Trimming took off 2 bases at V and 1 base at J, with 9 bases between the two ends. CDR3 amino acids: CASSLPTVSYEQYF. In DNA form, the CDR3 reads TGTGCCAGCAGTTTACCGACAGTATCCTACGAGCAGTACTTC.

CDR3 bases: TGCGCCAGCAGCTTCCAGGGGATCCAAGAGACCCAGTACTTC. It codes for CASSFQGIQETQYF. The chain links TRBV5-1 to TRBJ2-5; a weak D match, TRBD1 (6 bases). CDR3 size: 14 residues. The ends were cut back, 2 bases at V and 1 base at J, with 9 bases in the middle. Per germline, CDR1 SGHRS and CDR2 YFSETQ. The whole variable domain, filled in from reference TRBV5-1 and TRBJ2-5, reads KAGVTQTPRYLIKTRGQQVTLSCSPISGHRSVSWYQQTPGQGLQFLFEYFSETQRNKGNFPGRFSGRQFSNSRSEMNVSTLELGDSALYLCASSFQGIQETQYFGPGTRLLVL.

The chain employs TRBV3-1 (or the pseudogene TRBV3-2) and TRBJ2-3, with TRBD2 matching over 8 bases. Germline CDR1 reads LGHDT; CDR2 reads YNNKEL (reference sequence). This CDR3 has 15 amino acids. The V and J ends lost 6 bases and 6 bases, in that order; junction bases with no gene match: 11. The CDR3 DNA sequence: TGTGCCAGCAGTCTCTTGGCGGGGGGCGGGGATACGCAGTATTTT. Translating it yields CASSLLAGGGDTQYF.

V gene TRBV6-5 combines with J gene TRBJ2-3, with D possibly TRBD2 on 6 matching bases. Germline loops: CDR1 MNHEY, CDR2 SVGAGI. The V end was cut by 1 base, the J end by 4 bases, with 9 bases between. The CDR3 is 14 amino acids. CDR3: CASSYLAGSDTQYF. The DNA of the CDR3 is TGTGCCAGCAGTTACTTGGCGGGATCAGATACGCAGTATTTT.

The chain carries TRBV2 and TRBJ1-2, with D maybe TRBD1 (6 bases). Trimming stripped 3 bases from V and 7 bases from J, with 18 bases between. The CDR3 has 15 amino acids. Germline V lookup: CDR1 SNHLY, CDR2 FYNNEI. The CDR3 nucleotides are TGTGCCAGCAGTGAGGTCCAGGGGCTAGGGGGTGGCTACACCTTC. Amino acids: CASSEVQGLGGGYTF.

This clone was seen a single time. The chain's CDR3 is CASSQEEGGLSYNSPLHF. The CDR3 coding sequence is TGTGCCAGCAGCCAAGAAGAAGGCGGACTCTCCTATAATTCACCCCTCCACTTT. The rearrangement joins TRBV14 to TRBJ1-6; D not certain. In germline, CDR1 is SGHDN, CDR2 FVKESK. The CDR3 runs 18 residues. V lost 0 bases to trimming and J lost 0 bases, with 12 bases between them.

The genes are TRBV19 and TRBJ2-3, with D possibly being TRBD2 (7 bases). The ends were cut back, 10 bases at V and 4 bases at J, with 12 bases in the middle. The CDR3 consists of 12 residues. Germline CDR1 LNHDA, CDR2 SQIVND (reference sequence). The CDR3 region has the DNA TGTGCCACTAAGGGGGGGGCAGATACGCAGTATTTT. Encoded protein: CATKGGADTQYF.